Each of the 9 T cell receptor beta chains below was sequenced from the same sample in a study of T-cell reconstitution after alpha-beta-depleted transplantation in children. Researchers prepared the TCRbeta library using unique molecular identifiers, the study reports. A single record per CDR3 protein comes from TCRdb applying MiXCR to the PCR reads. The sample holds about 980,000 distinct CDR3 sequences, roughly 29% seen once. The sample consisted of PBMCs, mostly from graft donor cells, taken 360 days after TCRalphabeta/CD19-depleted stem cell transplant. The receptors stem from a boy less than two years old who had a stem cell transplant for SCID, so the T cells may come from the graft donor.

The chain combines TRBV12-3 or TRBV12-4 with TRBJ2-7, with D hard to call. V was cut by 3 bases and J by 1 base, with 10 bases left in between. The CDR3 covers 14 residues. The CDR3 here is CASSFFEVSYEQYF. CDR3 DNA sequence: TGTGCCAGCAGTTTTTTTGAGGTATCCTACGAGCAGTACTTC.

The genes are TRBV6-1 and TRBJ2-6; D tentatively reads TRBD1 or TRBD2 (6 bases each). The V gene lost 8 bases and the J gene lost 2 bases, with 16 bases spanning the gap. Germline values: CDR1 MNHNS, CDR2 SASEGT. The CDR3 is 16 residues long. The CDR3 bases are TGTGCCAGCGGGGGGCCACTAGGGGCTGGGGCCAACGTCCTGACTTTC. Its translation is CASGGPLGAGANVLTF.

The chain has TRBV5-1 and TRBJ2-6, with 10 bases fitting TRBD2. The germline CDR1 and CDR2 sequences are SGHRS and YFSETQ. J lost 0 bases, V lost 6 bases, and 6 bases had no gene match. This CDR3 has 17 amino acids. CDR3 bases: TGCGCCAGCAACAAAGCGGGGGGGACCTCTGGGGCCAACGTCCTGACTTTC. Its protein product is CASNKAGGTSGANVLTF.

This chain links TRBV9 with TRBJ1-2; 7 bases fit TRBD1. The CDR3 length is 11 residues. V lost 4 bases and J lost 10; bases outside the gene matches: 4. The V gene's germline CDR1 is SGDLS and CDR2 YYNGEE. CDR3 in DNA: TGTGCCAGCAGCTTCGGACAGGACTACACCTTC. Translated, it gives CASSFGQDYTF.

This clonotype was seen a handful of times. V and J are TRBV15 and TRBJ2-5; 7 bases agree with TRBD2. V gave up 0 bases and J gave up 1 base; unmatched junction bases: 8. The length of the CDR3 is 17 residues. From germline, CDR1 is LNHNV and CDR2 YYDKDF (reference sequence). Written as DNA, the CDR3 is TGTGCCACCAGCAGAGATGCGGCTAGCGGAATCCAAGAGACCCAGTACTTC. Encoded protein: CATSRDAASGIQETQYF. The variable domain in full, with the rest retrieved from reference TRBV15 and TRBJ2-5, is DAMVIQNPRYQVTQFGKPVTLSCSQTLNHNVMYWYQQKSSQAPKLLFHYYDKDFNNEADTPDNFQSRRPNTSFCFLDIRSPGLGDTAMYLCATSRDAASGIQETQYFGPGTRLLVL.

This clonotype was found a few times. An end of the junction does not agree with germline; a read error may underlie this. The gene calls are TRBV10-3 and TRBJ2-7; no clear D gene. This CDR3 has 13 residues. Germline lookup yields CDR1 ENHRY and CDR2 SYGVKD. CDR3 nucleotides: TGTGCCATCAGGCGGATGGGTGTCGACGAACAGTACTTC. The encoded protein is CAIRRMGVDEQYF.

The V gene is TRBV24-1, the J gene TRBJ2-5; the D gene is possibly TRBD2 (7 bases). From germline, CDR1 is KGHDR and CDR2 SFDVKD. V was pared by 7 bases and J by 5 bases, with 19 bases between. CDR3 size: 15 residues. The CDR3 loop reads CATSRSSGGLETQYF. The CDR3 bases are TGTGCCACCAGCCGGTCGTCGGGGGGCCTTGAGACCCAGTACTTC.

The chain is built from TRBV28 and TRBJ2-2; 10 nucleotides line up with TRBD2. The V gene's germline CDR1 is MDHEN and CDR2 SYDVKM. Losses at the gene ends were 6 bases for V and 1 base for J; bases not matched to a gene: 8. This CDR3 has 17 amino acids. This CDR3 reads CASRVVPSGGNTGELFF. For the CDR3, the DNA is TGTGCCAGCAGGGTAGTCCCTAGCGGGGGGAACACCGGGGAGCTGTTTTTT. The whole variable domain, filled in from reference TRBV28 and TRBJ2-2, reads DVKVTQSSRYLVKRTGEKVFLECVQDMDHENMFWYRQDPGLGLRLIYFSYDVKMKEKGDIPEGYSVSREKKERFSLILESASTNQTSMYLCASRVVPSGGNTGELFFGEGSRLTVL.

J is TRBJ2-5 and V is TRBV20-1, with unresolved D. The germline V gene encodes CDR1 DFQATT and CDR2 SNEGSKA (reference sequence). V dropped 0 bases and J dropped 7 bases, with 12 bases sitting between them. CDR3 length equals 13 residues. CDR3 bases: TGCAGTGCTAGAGAGACACTTGGCGGGACCCAGTACTTC. The encoded protein is CSARETLGGTQYF.